A selection of T cell receptor beta chains follows, all from one sample in a study of blood T cell repertoires in COVID-19. Sequencing was performed with immunoSEQ multiplex PCR; in TCRdb, only in-frame clones are kept and a portion is missing. The sample holds roughly 50,000 clones, 80% to 90% seen once. The sample consisted of peripheral blood. These receptors came from a human donor in a cohort sampled during active COVID-19. Each CDR3 is given with its conserved first and last residue. The D gene is left open where the match is weak. Expanded clones are given a class, and other clones once, few, many or no size at all.

D gene: TRBD1
J gene: TRBJ2-2
V gene: TRBV12-5
clone size: .
CDR3 protein: CASGLATGTANTGELFF
CDR3 DNA: TGTGCTAGTGGTTTGGCCACCGGGACAGCGAACACCGGGGAGCTGTTTTTT

D gene: .
J gene: TRBJ1-2
V gene: TRBV6-5
clone size: few
CDR3 protein: CASMAGDYGYTF
CDR3 DNA: TGTGCCAGCATGGCGGGAGACTATGGCTACACCTTC

D gene: .
J gene: TRBJ1-1
V gene: TRBV7-9
clone size: .
CDR3 protein: CASSLRRPSTNTEAFF
CDR3 DNA: TGTGCCAGCAGCTTAAGGAGGCCCAGCACAAACACTGAAGCTTTCTTT

D gene: TRBD1
J gene: TRBJ2-7
V gene: TRBV10-3
clone size: .
CDR3 protein: CAISGQGYEQYF
CDR3 DNA: TGTGCCATCAGTGGACAGGGGTACGAGCAGTACTTC

D gene: .
J gene: TRBJ1-6
V gene: TRBV27
clone size: .
CDR3 protein: CASSLGRGGTSPLHF
CDR3 DNA: TGTGCCAGCAGTTTAGGCAGGGGCGGTACGTCACCCCTCCACTTT

D gene: TRBD1
J gene: TRBJ1-1
V gene: TRBV6-5
clone size: .
CDR3 protein: CASSPRQGINPEAFF
CDR3 DNA: TGTGCCAGCAGTCCCAGACAGGGGATAAATCCTGAAGCTTTCTTT

D gene: .
J gene: TRBJ1-3
V gene: TRBV9
clone size: .
CDR3 protein: CASSVETAGNTIYF
CDR3 DNA: TGTGCCAGCAGCGTAGAAACAGCCGGAAACACCATATATTTT

D gene: .
J gene: TRBJ1-1
V gene: TRBV6-2/TRBV6-3
clone size: .
CDR3 protein: CASSYSTRSLREVF
CDR3 DNA: TGTGCCAGCAGTTACTCGACAAGGTCTCTCAGGGAGGTTTTT

D gene: .
J gene: TRBJ2-7
V gene: TRBV6-6
clone size: .
CDR3 protein: CAAGQIEQYF
CDR3 DNA: TGTGCCGCAGGACAGATCGAGCAGTACTTC

D gene: TRBD1
J gene: TRBJ2-2
V gene: TRBV5-1
clone size: .
CDR3 protein: CASSWVTGTGNTGELFF
CDR3 DNA: TGCGCCAGCAGCTGGGTGACCGGGACAGGGAACACCGGGGAGCTGTTTTTT

D gene: TRBD1
J gene: TRBJ1-6
V gene: TRBV19
clone size: .
CDR3 protein: CASSGQGAGNSPLHF
CDR3 DNA: TGTGCCAGTAGTGGACAGGGGGCCGGCAATTCACCCCTCCACTTT

D gene: .
J gene: TRBJ1-6
V gene: TRBV27
clone size: .
CDR3 protein: CASSFLYSPLHF
CDR3 DNA: TGTGCCAGCAGTTTCCTGTATTCACCCCTCCACTTT

D gene: TRBD1
J gene: TRBJ1-3
V gene: TRBV4-1
clone size: .
CDR3 protein: CASSQALERGGLTENTIYF
CDR3 DNA: TGCGCCAGCAGCCAAGCCCTAGAGCGAGGGGGCTTAACAGAAAACACCATATATTTT

D gene: .
J gene: TRBJ1-2
V gene: TRBV5-1
clone size: .
CDR3 protein: CASSSNPRFNYGYTF
CDR3 DNA: TGCGCCAGCAGCTCCAACCCGCGATTTAACTATGGCTACACCTTC

D gene: TRBD1
J gene: TRBJ1-2
V gene: TRBV5-5
clone size: .
CDR3 protein: CASTFGPDRVNYGYTF
CDR3 DNA: TGTGCCAGCACCTTCGGACCGGACAGGGTGAACTATGGCTACACCTTC

D gene: .
J gene: TRBJ1-2
V gene: TRBV19
clone size: .
CDR3 protein: CASSRPGFPGGYTF
CDR3 DNA: TGTGCCAGTAGTCGACCAGGGTTTCCGGGTGGCTACACCTTC

D gene: TRBD2
J gene: TRBJ2-3
V gene: TRBV7-9
clone size: .
CDR3 protein: CASSRTSGGARSTDTQYF
CDR3 DNA: TGTGCCAGCAGCAGGACTAGCGGGGGGGCGCGAAGCACAGATACGCAGTATTTT

D gene: TRBD1
J gene: TRBJ1-2
V gene: TRBV5-1
clone size: .
CDR3 protein: CASSLGGGANYGYTF
CDR3 DNA: TGCGCCAGCAGCTTGGGAGGGGGCGCGAACTATGGCTACACCTTC

D gene: TRBD2
J gene: TRBJ2-5
V gene: TRBV5-1
clone size: .
CDR3 protein: CASSTPGGQETQYF
CDR3 DNA: TGCGCCAGCAGCACCCCGGGGGGCCAAGAGACCCAGTACTTC

D gene: TRBD1
J gene: TRBJ1-2
V gene: TRBV2
clone size: .
CDR3 protein: CASGGQGSEERGYTF
CDR3 DNA: TGTGCCAGCGGAGGACAGGGATCCGAGGAGAGGGGCTACACCTTC

D gene: TRBD1
J gene: TRBJ2-2
V gene: TRBV6-5
clone size: .
CDR3 protein: CASSHGDRGSGELFF
CDR3 DNA: TGTGCCAGCAGCCACGGGGACAGGGGGTCCGGGGAGCTGTTTTTT

D gene: .
J gene: TRBJ1-6
V gene: TRBV27
clone size: .
CDR3 protein: CASSLRTGRQNVDSPLHF
CDR3 DNA: TGTGCCAGCAGTTTACGCACCGGGAGACAGAACGTCGACTCACCCCTCCACTTT

D gene: .
J gene: TRBJ2-1
V gene: TRBV5-1
clone size: .
CDR3 protein: CASSPPQQQSGEQFF
CDR3 DNA: TGCGCCAGCAGCCCCCCCCAACAACAGAGCGGTGAGCAGTTCTTC

D gene: TRBD2
J gene: TRBJ2-3
V gene: TRBV24-1
clone size: .
CDR3 protein: CATSPSGGLTDTQYF
CDR3 DNA: TGTGCCACCAGTCCTTCGGGGGGTCTCACAGATACGCAGTATTTT

D gene: .
J gene: TRBJ1-5
V gene: TRBV4-3
clone size: .
CDR3 protein: CASSQVRTDQPQHF
CDR3 DNA: TGCGCCAGCAGCCAAGTTAGGACAGATCAGCCCCAGCATTTT

D gene: .
J gene: TRBJ2-7
V gene: TRBV18
clone size: .
CDR3 protein: CASSPPWRTNEQYF
CDR3 DNA: TGTGCCAGCTCACCACCCTGGAGGACTAACGAGCAGTACTTC

D gene: .
J gene: TRBJ1-1
V gene: TRBV5-1
clone size: .
CDR3 protein: CASSSSSPIEAFF
CDR3 DNA: TGCGCCAGCAGCTCATCCAGTCCCATTGAAGCTTTCTTT

D gene: .
J gene: TRBJ1-2
V gene: TRBV28
clone size: .
CDR3 protein: CASTPSDYGYTF
CDR3 DNA: TGTGCCAGCACCCCAAGCGACTATGGCTACACCTTC

D gene: TRBD2
J gene: TRBJ2-5
V gene: TRBV9
clone size: .
CDR3 protein: CASSARDYYQETQYF
CDR3 DNA: TGTGCCAGCAGCGCGAGGGACTACTACCAAGAGACCCAGTACTTC

D gene: TRBD1
J gene: TRBJ2-5
V gene: TRBV19
clone size: .
CDR3 protein: CASSSDRLKETQYF
CDR3 DNA: TGTGCCAGTAGTTCGGACAGGCTGAAAGAGACCCAGTACTTC

D gene: TRBD2
J gene: TRBJ2-5
V gene: TRBV10-3
clone size: .
CDR3 protein: CAIGDAGGRQETQYF
CDR3 DNA: TGTGCCATCGGTGATGCGGGGGGTCGTCAAGAGACCCAGTACTTC

D gene: TRBD1
J gene: TRBJ2-7
V gene: TRBV5-1
clone size: .
CDR3 protein: CASSYGTGSSYEQYF
CDR3 DNA: TGCGCCAGCAGCTACGGGACAGGGAGCTCCTACGAGCAGTACTTC

D gene: TRBD1
J gene: TRBJ1-6
V gene: TRBV9
clone size: once
CDR3 protein: CASSVGPGGSSPLHF
CDR3 DNA: TGTGCCAGCAGCGTAGGTCCAGGGGGGAGTTCACCCCTCCACTTT

D gene: TRBD1
J gene: TRBJ1-4
V gene: TRBV25-1
clone size: .
CDR3 protein: CASRGWGTGPEKLFF
CDR3 DNA: TGTGCCAGCAGGGGATGGGGGACAGGGCCCGAAAAACTGTTTTTT

D gene: TRBD1
J gene: TRBJ1-5
V gene: TRBV2
clone size: .
CDR3 protein: CASRSTGRSNQPQHF
CDR3 DNA: TGTGCCAGCAGGTCGACAGGGAGAAGCAATCAGCCCCAGCATTTT

D gene: TRBD1
J gene: TRBJ1-6
V gene: TRBV4-1
clone size: once
CDR3 protein: CASSQGPGTGMSSPLHF
CDR3 DNA: TGCGCCAGCAGCCAAGGCCCTGGGACAGGGATGAGTTCACCCCTCCACTTT

D gene: TRBD1
J gene: TRBJ1-5
V gene: TRBV5-1
clone size: .
CDR3 protein: CASSFSGGNQPQHF
CDR3 DNA: TGCGCCAGCAGCTTCTCAGGGGGAAATCAGCCCCAGCATTTT

D gene: .
J gene: TRBJ2-1
V gene: TRBV30
clone size: .
CDR3 protein: CAWSVRVSLVF
CDR3 DNA: TGTGCCTGGAGTGTACGAGTTTCGTTAGTCTTC

D gene: .
J gene: TRBJ1-4
V gene: TRBV7-8
clone size: .
CDR3 protein: CASSFGRDEKLFF
CDR3 DNA: TGTGCCAGCAGCTTTGGCCGGGATGAAAAACTGTTTTTT

D gene: .
J gene: TRBJ2-3
V gene: TRBV2
clone size: few
CDR3 protein: CASSLRGTTKISSTDTQYF
CDR3 DNA: TGTGCCAGCAGTTTAAGGGGGACTACCAAAATATCTAGCACAGATACGCAGTATTTT